The source of this T cell receptor (beta chain) is a study of T cells after yellow fever vaccination. TCRdb called the 5' RACE reads again in MiXCR, with one record for every CDR3 protein. The data show a few hundred thousand distinct CDR3 sequences, around 5.3% seen once. The length of the CDR3 is 14 residues. V shed 2 bases and J shed 5 bases, with 11 bases lying between them. Germline lookup yields CDR1 KGHSH and CDR2 LQKENI. The sequencing here drew on CD4+ T cells sorted from PBMCs, taken on the day of the yellow fever booster vaccination. This chain uses TRBV18 with TRBJ2-3, with D unresolved. The clonotype originates from a man between 18 and 35 years old who received the YFV17D yellow fever vaccine. The CDR3 DNA reads as TGTGCCAGCTCACCATCAACAGTAGGAGATACGCAGTATTTT. Protein product: CASSPSTVGDTQYF. The full variable domain, with the rest looked up from reference TRBV18 and TRBJ2-3, is NAGVMQNPRHLVRRRGQEARLRCSPMKGHSHVYWYRQLPEEGLKFMVYLQKENIIDESGMPKERFSAEFPKEGPSILRIQQVVRGDSAAYFCASSPSTVGDTQYFGPGTRLTVL.